The 17 T cell receptor beta chains in this list originate from one sample, sequenced in a study of identifying expanded T cells in peripheral blood. Measured with immunoSEQ multiplex PCR; TCRdb has only the in-frame clones, and not every one. The sample records 70,000 to 95,000 clones, roughly 90% being singletons. What was sequenced was blood. All receptors come from a person aged 18 to 70 in good health.

The chain employs TRBV5-1 and TRBJ1-4, with D unclear. Germline assignment: CDR1 SGHRS and CDR2 YFSETQ. V lost 4 bases and J lost 12, with 13 bases in between. CDR3 size: 12 residues. For the CDR3, the DNA is TGCGCCAGCAGCCTAGACGACGGGGAACTGTTTTTT. Protein sequence: CASSLDDGELFF.

This clone was seen once. One junction end does not reproduce the germline sequence, and a read error may be involved. CDR3 nucleotides: TGTGCCAGCAATGAAGTCGGGACAGGGGAAGCTGAAGCTTTCTTT. The encoded protein is CASNEVGTGEAEAFF. The chain joins TRBV6-1 to TRBJ1-1; 10 bases align to TRBD1. CDR3 length: 15 amino acids. Germline CDR1 MNHNS, CDR2 SASEGT.

V usage is TRBV7-3 and J usage is TRBJ2-1; the match to TRBD2 covers 9 bases. This CDR3 region has 15 residues. V lost 3 bases and J lost 7; bases outside the gene matches: 7. Germline V gene lookup returns CDR1 SGHTA and CDR2 FQGTGA. The DNA of the CDR3 is TGTGCCAGCAGCTTCTTAGCGGGAGTATTAAATGAGCAGTTCTTC. Its protein is CASSFLAGVLNEQFF.

The chain joins TRBV6-5 to TRBJ2-7, with D perhaps TRBD2 (6 bases). This CDR3 has 15 residues. Per the germline V gene, CDR1 is MNHEY and CDR2 is SVGAGI. With 5 bases removed from V and 5 bases from J, the gap between germline ends came to 19 bases. CDR3 in DNA: TGTGCCAGCAGTCAACGGGAGCAGGGTAAGAACGAGCAGTACTTC. Residues: CASSQREQGKNEQYF.

The J gene is TRBJ2-7, the V gene TRBV27, with 7 bases identical to TRBD2. The CDR3 totals 14 residues. Looked up from germline, CDR1 is MNHEY and CDR2 is SMNVEV (reference sequence). V lost 6 bases, J lost 2 bases, and 7 bases stayed unmatched. The CDR3 reads CASRIELATYEQYF. In nucleotides, the CDR3 is TGTGCCAGCAGGATCGAACTAGCGACCTACGAGCAGTACTTC.

The V and J genes are TRBV5-6 and TRBJ2-5; D ambiguous. The germline V and J ends were trimmed by 3 bases and 0 bases, with 3 bases remaining between them. The CDR3 consists of 12 residues. Germline values: CDR1 SGHDT, CDR2 YYEEEE. The CDR3 sequence: CASSSYQETQYF. The CDR3, as DNA: TGTGCCAGCAGCTCGTACCAAGAGACCCAGTACTTC. The variable domain in full, with the rest retrieved from reference TRBV5-6 and TRBJ2-5, is DAGVTQSPTHLIKTRGQQVTLRCSPKSGHDTVSWYQQALGQGPQFIFQYYEEEERQRGNFPDRFSGHQFPNYSSELNVNALLLGDSALYLCASSSYQETQYFGPGTRLLVL.

V usage is TRBV6-1 and J usage is TRBJ1-5, with D perhaps TRBD1 (5 bases). Germline assignment: CDR1 MNHNS and CDR2 SASEGT. V was cut by 4 bases and J by 2 bases, with 18 bases left in between. The CDR3 sequence is 17 residues long. CDR3 in amino acids: CASSAPGSLGGNQPQHF. CDR3 nucleotide sequence: TGTGCCAGCAGTGCTCCCGGGTCCCTAGGGGGCAATCAGCCCCAGCATTTT.

The rearrangement links TRBV6-5 to TRBJ2-2; D is possibly TRBD1 or TRBD2 (5 bases each). This CDR3 spans 16 amino acids. Per germline, CDR1 MNHEY and CDR2 SVGAGI. Trimming took off 0 bases at V and 7 bases at J, with 15 bases between the two ends. Here the CDR3 DNA reads TGTGCCAGCAGTTACTCGATGGGGGAGACTGGCGGGGAGCTGTTTTTT. It specifies CASSYSMGETGGELFF.

The V and J genes are TRBV10-2 and TRBJ1-6; weak D call: TRBD1 (5 bases). Germline V gene sequence: CDR1 WSHSY, CDR2 SAAADI. The V and J ends lost 8 bases and 6 bases respectively, with 8 bases between them. The CDR3 totals 12 residues. CDR3 nucleotides: TGCGCCAGCCGACAGAGTAATTCACCCCTCCACTTT. Its translation is CASRQSNSPLHF.

The CDR3, as DNA: TGTGCCAGCAGCTCGGCCGGGGGGGGTAACAATGAGCAGTTCTTC. It specifies CASSSAGGGNNEQFF. V is TRBV7-2 and J is TRBJ2-1; 8 bases are a match to TRBD2. The CDR3 loop spans 15 amino acids. V was pared by 4 bases and J by 5 bases, with 7 bases of the junction left unmatched. The germline V gene has CDR1 SGHTA and CDR2 FQGNSA.

CDR3 nucleotide sequence: TGTGCCAGCAGTGACAGGGTGGATACGCAGTATTTT. Amino acid sequence: CASSDRVDTQYF. V gene TRBV6-4 combines with J gene TRBJ2-3; no clear D gene. Germline CDR1 MRHNA, CDR2 SNTAGT. This CDR3 is 12 amino acids long. V lost 2 bases and J 6 bases, leaving 6 bases between the germline ends.

V usage is TRBV7-8 and J usage is TRBJ1-1, with 7 bases matching TRBD1. From germline, CDR1 is SGHVS and CDR2 FQNEAQ. The V gene end was trimmed by 4 bases and the J gene end by 6 bases; junction bases not matched to a gene: 11. The CDR3 loop spans 15 amino acids. The CDR3 region is CASSSKDRVFPEAFF. CDR3 DNA sequence: TGTGCCAGCAGCTCTAAAGACAGGGTTTTCCCTGAAGCTTTCTTT.

The chain is built from TRBV6-5 and TRBJ1-5; 7 bases fit TRBD1. This CDR3 comprises 11 residues. V lost 7 bases, J lost 7 bases, and 1 base stayed unmatched. The germline CDR1 and CDR2 sequences are MNHEY and SVGAGI. CDR3 DNA: TGTGCCAGCACCAGGGGGCAGCCCCAGCATTTT. It codes for CASTRGQPQHF.

The chain recombines TRBV18 with TRBJ2-5, with D perhaps TRBD2 (6 bases). This CDR3 has 14 residues. CDR1 and CDR2 from the germline V gene are KGHSH and LQKENI. V was shortened by 2 bases and J by 4 bases, with 11 bases between the two germline ends. The CDR3 region has the DNA TGTGCCAGCTCACCAGGCCCAGCGGGAGAGACCCAGTACTTC. The encoded protein is CASSPGPAGETQYF. The full variable domain, completed using reference TRBV18 and TRBJ2-5, is NAGVMQNPRHLVRRRGQEARLRCSPMKGHSHVYWYRQLPEEGLKFMVYLQKENIIDESGMPKERFSAEFPKEGPSILRIQQVVRGDSAAYFCASSPGPAGETQYFGPGTRLLVL.

The chain combines TRBV4-3 with TRBJ2-3; D may be TRBD2 (6 bases). Per the germline V gene, CDR1 is LGHNA and CDR2 is YSLEER. Trimming shortened V by 4 bases and J by 11 bases, and 13 bases separated the two germline ends. The CDR3 loop spans 12 amino acids. The DNA of the CDR3 is TGCGCCAGCAGCCCCGGGAGCATGGTGCAGTATTTT. It specifies CASSPGSMVQYF.

V and J are TRBV6-5 and TRBJ2-2, with D tentatively TRBD1 or TRBD2 (5 bases each). The CDR3 covers 13 residues. The V end lost 10 bases, the J end lost 5 bases, and 14 bases lay between the germline ends. Germline CDR1 and CDR2: MNHEY and SVGAGI. Here the CDR3 reads CATGWTGTGELFF. The CDR3 DNA follows: TGTGCCACAGGGTGGACGGGGACCGGGGAGCTGTTTTTT.

This clone was recorded once. The chain uses TRBV4-1 and TRBJ2-7, with D perhaps TRBD2 (6 bases). This CDR3 is 14 amino acids long. V lost 3 bases and J lost 3, with 12 bases in between. Germline CDR1 reads MGHRA; CDR2 reads YSYEKL. The chain's CDR3 is CASSQGDSHYEQYF. The CDR3 DNA is TGCGCCAGCAGCCAGGGGGACTCCCACTACGAGCAGTACTTC.